The T cell receptor beta chain described here comes from a study of blood T cells in healthy people across ages (dated by TCRdb to 2015 to 2017). In terms of the full investigation: In model experiments, template switching captured about one uniquely barcoded TCR beta cDNA molecule for every two T cells. Age-related changes in TCR beta repertoire diversity were measured in the study by deep sequencing normalized with unique cDNA molecular identifiers. Donors were grouped into four age groups: young (average 16 years), middle-aged (roughly 40), aged (around 60) and long-lived (around 80). The study analyzed two additional independent replicas of 1 million unique cDNA reads from the same blood draw for two donors, one aged 18 to 29 and one aged 80 or older. Points the paper makes about the study in general: As age increased, observed TCR beta diversity per million T cells dropped in a roughly linear way, and a significant reduction was already evident by age 40. Because profiling used bulk unsorted PBMCs, naive and antigen-experienced compartments could not be compared conclusively. The percentage of naive T cells measured by flow cytometry correlated strongly with observed TCR beta diversity. Estimates of total diversity based on one million sequenced T cells were considered lower bounds and underestimates. Compared with the aged group, more naive CD4+ T cells, fewer expanded clones and increased TCR diversity were shown by the long-lived group, suggesting age selection. Because donor CMV infection status was unknown, age-related changes in expanded clonotypes were potentially confounded.

Preparation of the library involved 5' RACE. Sequenced using an Illumina HiSeq 2500. The second PCR ran for about 7 to 11 cycles and used a J-beta primer mix along with a sample-barcoded 5' primer. A unique molecular identifier was introduced onto each TCR beta cDNA molecule by a template-switch 5' adaptor carrying 12 random nucleotides. Each sample yielded at least 3 million CDR3-containing paired-end reads. All of the RNA was converted into first-strand cDNA using the Mint cDNA synthesis kit, with a TRBC-specific oligonucleotide serving as the primer. Following uracil-DNA glycosylase treatment, all cDNA underwent a first 18-cycle PCR with the universal primers M1SS and BC2_uni_R. For the original study's pipeline: For normalization, 1 million high-quality reads, each with a distinct molecular identifier, were randomly selected from each sample. Instead of being binned into consensus sequences, reads that shared molecular identifiers were thrown out. MiTCR, run with a Q25 quality threshold and the strictest error-elimination algorithm, handled CDR3 identification, clonotype clustering and error correction. A nonparametric unseen species model with Euler transformation was used to estimate a lower bound on total TCR beta diversity. TCRdb reprocessed the public reads (quality trimming at Q25 with fastp, clone calling with MiXCR) and kept in-frame beta chains. Here each entry gathers all rows of one CDR3 protein and keeps the most common genes and DNA. Clone size and V and J calls follow TCRdb, not the original study. This sample gives approximately 800,000 distinct CDR3 sequences in total; 20% to 30% of them show up just once. 2.5% to 3.5% of the sample goes to the ten largest clones.

For this clonotype: There is no known antigen for this receptor. No much larger clonotype is one base removed from it; base qualities were not supplied.

CDR1 LGHNT and CDR2 FRNRAP were looked up in the germline V gene. V loses 11 bases, J loses 0 bases, and the germline ends lie 2 bases apart. Its CDR3 holds 11 amino acids, cysteine through phenylalanine. The retained sequence is limited to the CDR3, 33 bases, with the frame set at the first base. Systemically healthy Caucasian individuals from Russia, around 38 in total and aged roughly 6 to 100 years, were included as donors. Each donor gave 8 to 10 milliliters of peripheral blood, drawn into EDTA-treated Vacutainer tubes. Ficoll-Paque density-gradient centrifugation was used to isolate PBMCs, with at least 6.5 million per sample. Trizol reagent was used to extract total RNA from the PBMCs, yielding at least 6 micrograms per sample. For every donor, flow cytometry on a PBMC aliquot measured the percentage of naive CD45RAhigh/CD27high T cells. Separately, the same data were catalogued under a study of T cells of mothers and their children. According to the second study: Donors were nine systemically healthy Caucasian individuals: three mothers and their six children. cDNA synthesis used all of the extracted RNA, with approximately 1.4 ug of RNA in each 15 ul reaction. In the second PCR, the M1S primer introduced both the sample barcodes and 2-4 random nucleotides. Each mother yielded over 9.5 million TCR beta CDR3 reads and each child about 3 million reads. Thymic selection shapes the output of TCR recombination in a similar way in related and unrelated pairs, and inherited differences have a minor effect. Related mother-child pairs always showed normalized repertoire overlap that was slightly higher than in unrelated mother-child pairs, though the difference was never significant. No persistent microchimeric T cell clones were found, with a detection sensitivity of 80 to 100 clones per million clonotypes. The study used deep NGS to compare TCR beta repertoires of mothers and children, seeking features distinguishing related mother-child pairs from unrelated individuals. The mean age was around 40 +/- 4 years for the mothers and around 11 +/- 4 years for the children. Libraries were sequenced on Illumina HiSeq 2000 with 100+100 nt paired-end reads after adapter ligation with NEBNext reagents. To prevent cross-contamination, the mother and child libraries were prepared one month apart and sequenced in separate runs. Between roughly 450,000 and 2,000,000 distinct TCR beta clonotypes were identified per donor. Naive TCR beta clonotypes were estimated from low-frequency clonotypes matched to each donor's FACS-determined naive share, without sorting.

This receptor was taken from a boy between 10 and 17 years old in good health. The chain is encoded by TRBV12-5 joined to TRBJ2-6; no D gene can be assigned with confidence. Sample: blood. The CDR3 reads as follows: CADSGANVLTF. At the DNA level, the sequence is TGTGCTGACTCTGGGGCCAACGTCCTGACTTTC.